Below, one TCR beta chain is given with its context. The sample comes from a study of technical replicates of blood from a few donors. CDR1 MNHEY and CDR2 SMNVEV come from the germline V gene (reference sequence). This CDR3 comprises 15 residues. V lost 3 bases to trimming and J lost 5 bases; unmatched junction nucleotides: 7. Generated by immunoSEQ multiplex PCR, the TCRdb table keeps only in-frame clones and is missing some. This table has approximately 79,000 clones, approximately 91% appearing once. The chain has TRBV27 and TRBJ2-7; 10 bases align to TRBD1. This clonotype was sampled from a human donor in good health. The sequencing sample was made of T cells isolated from PBMCs. This CDR3 is CASSFLGQGMDEQYF. The CDR3 DNA reads TGTGCCAGCAGTTTCCTGGGACAGGGGATGGACGAGCAGTACTTC.